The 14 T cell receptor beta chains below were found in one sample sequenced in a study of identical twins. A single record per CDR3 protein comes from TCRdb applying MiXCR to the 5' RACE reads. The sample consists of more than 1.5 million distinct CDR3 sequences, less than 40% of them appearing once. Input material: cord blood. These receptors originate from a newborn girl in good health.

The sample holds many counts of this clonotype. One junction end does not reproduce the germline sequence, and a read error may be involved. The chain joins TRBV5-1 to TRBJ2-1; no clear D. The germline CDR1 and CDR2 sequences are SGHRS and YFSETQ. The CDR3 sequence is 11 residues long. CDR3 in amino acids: CASSDYNEQFF. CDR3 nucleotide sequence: TGTGCCAGCAGTGACTACAATGAGCAGTTCTTC.

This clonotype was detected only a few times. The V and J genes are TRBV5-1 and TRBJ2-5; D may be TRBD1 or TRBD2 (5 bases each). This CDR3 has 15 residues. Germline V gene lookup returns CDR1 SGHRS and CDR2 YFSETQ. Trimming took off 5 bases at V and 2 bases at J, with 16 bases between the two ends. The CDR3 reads CASRYGTALQETQYF. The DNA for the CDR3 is TGCGCCAGCAGATACGGGACGGCCTTACAAGAGACCCAGTACTTC.

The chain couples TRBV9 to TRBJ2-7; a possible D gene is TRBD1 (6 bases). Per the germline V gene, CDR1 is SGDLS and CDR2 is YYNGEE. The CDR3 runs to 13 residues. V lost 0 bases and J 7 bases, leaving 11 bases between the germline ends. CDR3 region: CASSVARDNEQYF. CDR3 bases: TGTGCCAGCAGCGTAGCCAGGGACAATGAGCAGTACTTC.

The CDR3 coding sequence is TGCAGTGCTAGAACCCCGCCCGCTAACTATGGCTACACCTTC. Amino acid sequence: CSARTPPANYGYTF. The genes are TRBV20-1 and TRBJ1-2; D uncertain. With 2 bases removed from V and 0 bases from J, the gap between germline ends came to 10 bases. The CDR3 has 14 amino acids. Germline CDR1 is DFQATT and CDR2 is SNEGSKA (reference sequence).

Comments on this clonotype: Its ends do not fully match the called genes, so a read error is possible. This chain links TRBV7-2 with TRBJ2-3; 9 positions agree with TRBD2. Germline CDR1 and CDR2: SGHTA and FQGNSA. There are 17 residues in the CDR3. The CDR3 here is CANSLVASGAHTDTQYF. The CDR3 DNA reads TGTGCCAACAGCTTAGTGGCTAGCGGGGCGCACACAGATACGCAGTATTTT.

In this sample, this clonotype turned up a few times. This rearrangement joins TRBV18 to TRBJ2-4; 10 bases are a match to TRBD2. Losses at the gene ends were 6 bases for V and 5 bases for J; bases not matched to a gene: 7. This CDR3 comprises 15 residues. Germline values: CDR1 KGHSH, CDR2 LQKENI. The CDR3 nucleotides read TGTGCCAGCTCGCATAGCGGGAGGTACCAAAACATTCAGTACTTC. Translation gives CASSHSGRYQNIQYF.

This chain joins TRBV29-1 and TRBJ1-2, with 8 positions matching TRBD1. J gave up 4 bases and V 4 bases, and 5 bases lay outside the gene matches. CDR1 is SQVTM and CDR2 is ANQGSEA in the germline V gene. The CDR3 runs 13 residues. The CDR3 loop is CSVAGGRGYGYTF. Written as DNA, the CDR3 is TGCAGCGTTGCAGGGGGCCGGGGCTATGGCTACACCTTC.

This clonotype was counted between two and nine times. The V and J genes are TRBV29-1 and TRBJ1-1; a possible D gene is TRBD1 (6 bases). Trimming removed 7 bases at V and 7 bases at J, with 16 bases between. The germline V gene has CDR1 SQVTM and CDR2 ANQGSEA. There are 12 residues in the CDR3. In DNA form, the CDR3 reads TGCAGCGCTTACACCGGGACAAGTGAAGCTTTCTTT. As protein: CSAYTGTSEAFF. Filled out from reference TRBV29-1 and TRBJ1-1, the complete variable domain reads SAVISQKPSRDICQRGTSLTIQCQVDSQVTMMFWYRQQPGQSLTLIATANQGSEATYESGFVIDKFPISRPNLTFSTLTVSNMSPEDSSIYLCSAYTGTSEAFFGQGTRLTVV.

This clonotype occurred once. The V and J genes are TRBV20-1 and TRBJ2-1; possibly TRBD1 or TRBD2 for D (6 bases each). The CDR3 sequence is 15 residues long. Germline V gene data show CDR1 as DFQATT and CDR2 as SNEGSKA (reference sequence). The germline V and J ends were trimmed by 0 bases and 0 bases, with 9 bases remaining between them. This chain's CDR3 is CSARDSGASYNEQFF. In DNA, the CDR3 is TGCAGTGCTAGAGACTCGGGGGCCTCCTACAATGAGCAGTTCTTC.

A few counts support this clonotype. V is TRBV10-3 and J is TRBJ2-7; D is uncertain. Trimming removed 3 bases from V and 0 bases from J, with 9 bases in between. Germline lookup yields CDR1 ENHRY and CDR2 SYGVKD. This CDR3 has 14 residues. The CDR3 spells CAISDSLSSYEQYF. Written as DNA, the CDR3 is TGTGCCATCAGTGACAGCCTGAGCTCCTACGAGCAGTACTTC.

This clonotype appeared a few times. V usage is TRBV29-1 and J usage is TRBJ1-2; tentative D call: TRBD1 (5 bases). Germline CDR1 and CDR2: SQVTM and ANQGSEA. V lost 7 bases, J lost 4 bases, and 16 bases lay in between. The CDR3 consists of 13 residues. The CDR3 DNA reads TGCAGCGCCCGGGACTCCGAGGGCTATGGCTACACCTTC. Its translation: CSARDSEGYGYTF.

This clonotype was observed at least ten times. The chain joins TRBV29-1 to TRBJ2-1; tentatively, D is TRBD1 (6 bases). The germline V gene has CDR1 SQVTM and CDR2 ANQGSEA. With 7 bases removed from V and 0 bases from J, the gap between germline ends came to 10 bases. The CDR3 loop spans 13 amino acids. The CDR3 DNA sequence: TGCAGCGCCGGACAGCGCTCCTACAATGAGCAGTTCTTC. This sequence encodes CSAGQRSYNEQFF.

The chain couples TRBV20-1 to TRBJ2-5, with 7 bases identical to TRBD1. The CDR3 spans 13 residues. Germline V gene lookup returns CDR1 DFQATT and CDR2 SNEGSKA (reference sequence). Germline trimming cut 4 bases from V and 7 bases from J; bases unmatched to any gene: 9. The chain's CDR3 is CSAIRQGRGTQYF. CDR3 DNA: TGCAGTGCTATACGACAGGGCCGGGGGACCCAGTACTTC.

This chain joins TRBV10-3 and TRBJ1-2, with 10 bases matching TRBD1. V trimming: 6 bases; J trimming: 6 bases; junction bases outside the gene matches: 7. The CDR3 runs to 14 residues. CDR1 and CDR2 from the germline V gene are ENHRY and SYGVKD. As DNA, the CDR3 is TGTGCCATCAGCCTAGCCGGGACAGGGGATGGCTACACCTTC. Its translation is CAISLAGTGDGYTF.